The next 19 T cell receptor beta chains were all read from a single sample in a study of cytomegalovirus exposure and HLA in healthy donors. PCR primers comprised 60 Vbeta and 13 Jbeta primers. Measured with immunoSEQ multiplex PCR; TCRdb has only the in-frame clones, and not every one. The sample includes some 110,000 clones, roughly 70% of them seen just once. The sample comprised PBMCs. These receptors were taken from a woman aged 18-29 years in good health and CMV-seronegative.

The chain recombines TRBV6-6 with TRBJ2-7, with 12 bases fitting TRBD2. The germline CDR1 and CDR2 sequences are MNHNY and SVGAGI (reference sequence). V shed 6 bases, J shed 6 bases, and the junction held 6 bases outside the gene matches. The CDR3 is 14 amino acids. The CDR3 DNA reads TGTGCCAGCAGGCTAGCGGGGGGGTCGGGCGAGCAGTACTTC. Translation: CASRLAGGSGEQYF.

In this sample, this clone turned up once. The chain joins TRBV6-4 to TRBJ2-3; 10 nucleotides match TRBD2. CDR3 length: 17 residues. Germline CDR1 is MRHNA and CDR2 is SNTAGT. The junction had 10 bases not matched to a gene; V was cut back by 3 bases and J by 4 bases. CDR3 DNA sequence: TGTGCCAGCAGTGATGACGCTAGCGGGGGTTTCTCAGATACGCAGTATTTT. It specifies CASSDDASGGFSDTQYF.

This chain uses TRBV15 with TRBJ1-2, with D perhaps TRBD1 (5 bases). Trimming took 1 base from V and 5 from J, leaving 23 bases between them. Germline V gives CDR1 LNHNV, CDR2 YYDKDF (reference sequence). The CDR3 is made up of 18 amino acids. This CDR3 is CATSRGVTGAGEGYGYTF. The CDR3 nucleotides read TGTGCCACCAGCAGAGGAGTCACTGGGGCGGGGGAGGGTTATGGCTACACCTTC.

CDR3 DNA sequence: TGTGCCAGCAGCTTAGATGGAGGCTGGACAGCGAAGGATGGCTACACCTTC. It yields the protein CASSLDGGWTAKDGYTF. V is TRBV11-2 and J is TRBJ1-2; the D gene is possibly TRBD1 (6 bases). Per the germline V gene, CDR1 is SGHAT and CDR2 is FQNNGV. The ends were cut back, 0 bases at V and 6 bases at J, with 20 bases in the middle. The CDR3 runs 17 residues.

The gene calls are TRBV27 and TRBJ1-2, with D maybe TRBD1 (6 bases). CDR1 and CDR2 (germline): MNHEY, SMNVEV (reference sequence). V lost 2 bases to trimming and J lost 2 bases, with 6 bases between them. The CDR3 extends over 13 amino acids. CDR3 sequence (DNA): TGTGCCAGCAGTTTAGGACAGAACTATGGCTACACCTTC. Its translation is CASSLGQNYGYTF.

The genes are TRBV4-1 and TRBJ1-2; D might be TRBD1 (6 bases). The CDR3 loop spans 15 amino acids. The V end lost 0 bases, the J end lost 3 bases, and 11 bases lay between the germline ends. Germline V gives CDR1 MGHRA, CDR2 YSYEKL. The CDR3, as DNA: TGCGCCAGCAGCCAAGACCTACAGGGATACTATGGCTACACCTTC. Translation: CASSQDLQGYYGYTF.

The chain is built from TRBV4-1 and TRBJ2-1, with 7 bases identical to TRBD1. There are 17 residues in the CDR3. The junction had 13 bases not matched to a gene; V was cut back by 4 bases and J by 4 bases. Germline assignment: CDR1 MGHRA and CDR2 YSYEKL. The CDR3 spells CASSLTGAAWGYNEQFF. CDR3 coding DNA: TGCGCCAGCAGCCTAACAGGGGCCGCCTGGGGTTACAATGAGCAGTTCTTC.

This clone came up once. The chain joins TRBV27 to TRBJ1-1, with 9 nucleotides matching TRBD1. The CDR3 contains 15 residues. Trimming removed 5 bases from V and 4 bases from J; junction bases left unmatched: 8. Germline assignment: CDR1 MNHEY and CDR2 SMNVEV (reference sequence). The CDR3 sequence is CASSRRQGVVTEAFF. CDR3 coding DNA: TGTGCCAGCAGTCGACGACAGGGGGTGGTCACTGAAGCTTTCTTT.

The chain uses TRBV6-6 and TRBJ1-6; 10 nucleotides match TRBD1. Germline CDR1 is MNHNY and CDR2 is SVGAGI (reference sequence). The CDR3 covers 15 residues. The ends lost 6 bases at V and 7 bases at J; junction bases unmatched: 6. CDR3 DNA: TGTGCCAGCAGACCAGGACAGGGGGGAAATTCACCCCTCCACTTT. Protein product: CASRPGQGGNSPLHF.

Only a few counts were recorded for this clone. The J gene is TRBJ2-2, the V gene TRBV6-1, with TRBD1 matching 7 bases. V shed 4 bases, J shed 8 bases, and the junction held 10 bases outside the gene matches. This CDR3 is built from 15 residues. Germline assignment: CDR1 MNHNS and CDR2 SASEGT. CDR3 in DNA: TGTGCCAGCAGTGGCCGGGACAGAAGGGCGGGGGAGCTGTTTTTT. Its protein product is CASSGRDRRAGELFF.

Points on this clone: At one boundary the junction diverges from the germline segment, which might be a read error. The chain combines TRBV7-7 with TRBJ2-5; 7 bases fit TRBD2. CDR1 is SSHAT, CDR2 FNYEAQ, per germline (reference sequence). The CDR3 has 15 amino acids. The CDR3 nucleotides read TGTGCTAGCAGCTTAGCGTCAATGGGAGGGGAGACCCAGTACTTC. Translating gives CASSLASMGGETQYF.

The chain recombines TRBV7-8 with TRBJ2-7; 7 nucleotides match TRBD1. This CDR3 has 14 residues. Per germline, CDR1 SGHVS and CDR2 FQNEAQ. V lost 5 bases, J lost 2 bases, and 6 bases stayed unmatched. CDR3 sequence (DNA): TGTGCCAGCAGCACCTGGACAGGTACCTACGAGCAGTACTTC. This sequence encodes CASSTWTGTYEQYF.

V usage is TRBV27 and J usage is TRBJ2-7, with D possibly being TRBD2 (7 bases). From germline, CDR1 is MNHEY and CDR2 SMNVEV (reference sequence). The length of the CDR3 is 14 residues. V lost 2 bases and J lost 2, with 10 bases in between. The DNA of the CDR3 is TGTGCCAGCAGTTTAAGGGGGGGTCCCTACGAGCAGTACTTC. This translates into CASSLRGGPYEQYF.

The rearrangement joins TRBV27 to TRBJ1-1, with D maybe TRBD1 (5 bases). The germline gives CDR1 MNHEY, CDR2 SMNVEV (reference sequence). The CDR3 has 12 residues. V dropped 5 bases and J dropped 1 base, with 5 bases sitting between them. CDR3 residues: CASSTGNTEAFF. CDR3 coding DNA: TGTGCCAGCAGTACAGGGAACACTGAAGCTTTCTTT.

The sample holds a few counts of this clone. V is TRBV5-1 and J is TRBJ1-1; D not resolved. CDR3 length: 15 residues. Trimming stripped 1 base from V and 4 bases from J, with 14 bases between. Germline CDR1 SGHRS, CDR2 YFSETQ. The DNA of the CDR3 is TGCGCCAGCAGCTTGTATGGCGAACGGGGCACTGAAGCTTTCTTT. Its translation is CASSLYGERGTEAFF.

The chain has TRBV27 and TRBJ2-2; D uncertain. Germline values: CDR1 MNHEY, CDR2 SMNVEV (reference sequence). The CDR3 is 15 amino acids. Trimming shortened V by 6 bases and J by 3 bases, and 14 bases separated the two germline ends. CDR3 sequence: CASSGAPVHTGELFF. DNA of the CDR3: TGTGCCAGCAGCGGAGCACCTGTACACACCGGGGAGCTGTTTTTT.

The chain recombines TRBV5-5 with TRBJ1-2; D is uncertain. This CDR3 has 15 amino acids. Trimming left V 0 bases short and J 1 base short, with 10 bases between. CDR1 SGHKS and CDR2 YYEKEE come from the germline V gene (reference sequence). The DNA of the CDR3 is TGTGCCAGCAGCTTGGAACTGTACCTTAACTATGGCTACACCTTC. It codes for CASSLELYLNYGYTF.

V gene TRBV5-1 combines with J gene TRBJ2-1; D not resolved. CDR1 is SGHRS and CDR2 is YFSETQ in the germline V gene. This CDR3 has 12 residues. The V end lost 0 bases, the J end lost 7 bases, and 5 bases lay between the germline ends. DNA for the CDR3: TGCGCCAGCAGCTTGGCCCAGAATGAGCAGTTCTTC. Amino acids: CASSLAQNEQFF.

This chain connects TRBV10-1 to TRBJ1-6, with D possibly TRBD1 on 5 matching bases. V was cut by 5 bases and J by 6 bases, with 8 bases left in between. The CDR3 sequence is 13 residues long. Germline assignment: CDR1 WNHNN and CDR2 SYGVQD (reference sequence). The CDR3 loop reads CASSQGFNSPLHF. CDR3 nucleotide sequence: TGCGCCAGCAGTCAGGGTTTTAATTCACCCCTCCACTTT.